Following are 15 T cell receptor beta chains from one sample sequenced in a study of CD4 T cells in relation to SARS-CoV-2 and coronaviruses. Which antigens these TCRs recognize remains unknown. Data came from immunoSEQ multiplex PCR; TCRdb stores just in-frame clones and leaves some out. The data show 28,000 or so clones, over 60% seen once. CD4+ T cells from unexposed donors were obtained before the COVID-19 pandemic (2011-2018). Isolation of CD4+ T cells took place after less than 13 days in culture. Sequencing was done on a sample of CD4+ T cells from PBMCs, cultured in vitro. These receptor sequences come from a human donor in good health.

This clone was seen a few times. The chain combines TRBV2 with TRBJ1-5; tentatively, D is TRBD1 (6 bases). Germline V gene lookup returns CDR1 SNHLY and CDR2 FYNNEI. CDR3 length: 15 residues. The germline V and J ends were trimmed by 4 bases and 2 bases, with 12 bases remaining between them. The CDR3 nucleotides read TGTGCCAGCAGTGTCGGGGGCTCGGGCAATCAGCCCCAGCATTTT. Translating it yields CASSVGGSGNQPQHF.

V and J are TRBV5-3 and TRBJ2-1; 9 nucleotides align to TRBD2. TRBV5-3 is recorded as an ORF, its role being uncertain. This CDR3 is built from 20 residues. J gave up 0 bases and V 4 bases, and 17 bases lay outside the gene matches. The CDR3: CARSLGMRGRAGSSYNEQFF. The CDR3 DNA reads TGTGCCAGAAGCCTTGGAATGCGCGGGAGGGCGGGTAGCTCCTACAATGAGCAGTTCTTC.

This clone appeared once. The rearrangement joins TRBV3-1 (or the pseudogene TRBV3-2) to TRBJ1-6; unclear D gene. The V end was cut by 3 bases, the J end by 0 bases, with 9 bases between. From germline, CDR1 is LGHDT and CDR2 YNNKEL (reference sequence). There are 16 residues in the CDR3. The CDR3 nucleotides read TGTGCCAGCAGCCAGGGCCTTACCTCCTATAATTCACCCCTCCACTTT. Translated, it gives CASSQGLTSYNSPLHF.

The chain combines TRBV10-3 with TRBJ2-5; 10 bases map to TRBD1. The CDR3 loop spans 14 amino acids. V was pared by 6 bases and J by 4 bases, with 5 bases of the junction left unmatched. Germline CDR1 reads ENHRY; CDR2 reads SYGVKD. In DNA form, the CDR3 reads TGTGCCATCAGCGAGACAGGGGGCGGAGAGACCCAGTACTTC. Its protein product is CAISETGGGETQYF.

This clone has a handful of counts. The V and J genes are TRBV7-9 and TRBJ1-2; D possibly corresponds to TRBD1 (6 bases). Per germline, CDR1 SEHNR and CDR2 FQNEAQ (reference sequence). The CDR3 runs to 14 residues. Trimming pared 1 base from V and 2 bases from J, leaving 8 bases between. The CDR3 coding sequence is TGTGCCAGCAGCTTAGAGGACAGAAACTATGGCTACACCTTC. It is translated as CASSLEDRNYGYTF.

CDR3 sequence: CASSIGGGVGTDTQYF. CDR3 DNA sequence: TGTGCCAGTAGTATAGGGGGCGGCGTGGGCACAGATACGCAGTATTTT. The chain couples TRBV19 to TRBJ2-3, with D perhaps matching TRBD1 (5 bases). Looked up from germline, CDR1 is LNHDA and CDR2 is SQIVND (reference sequence). This CDR3 region has 16 residues. V lost 1 base and J 1 base, leaving 12 bases between the germline ends.

This chain uses TRBV6-5 with TRBJ2-7; D might be TRBD1 (6 bases). Between the trimmed V and J ends, which lost 4 bases and 1 base, there was a span of 11 bases. This CDR3 contains 14 residues. CDR1 MNHEY and CDR2 SVGAGI come from the germline V gene. This CDR3 is CASSSSGTSYEQYF. In DNA, the CDR3 is TGTGCCAGCAGTTCCTCCGGGACATCCTACGAGCAGTACTTC.

The rearrangement joins TRBV11-2 to TRBJ2-7, with TRBD1 matching over 7 bases. V trimming: 9 bases; J trimming: 4 bases; junction bases outside the gene matches: 12. Germline V gene data show CDR1 as SGHAT and CDR2 as FQNNGV. CDR3 size: 14 residues. The CDR3 DNA follows: TGTGCCAGTATGCGGCCGGGACAGAATTACGAGCAGTACTTC. The encoded protein is CASMRPGQNYEQYF.

The chain couples TRBV6-6 to TRBJ2-5, with 12 bases matching TRBD2. Germline V gives CDR1 MNHNY, CDR2 SVGAGI (reference sequence). There are 18 residues in the CDR3. The junction had 15 bases not matched to a gene; V was cut back by 5 bases and J by 5 bases. Here the CDR3 DNA reads TGTGCCAGCAGTCATCGGCGAGCGACTAGCGGGGGACGGGAGACCCAGTACTTC. This encodes CASSHRRATSGGRETQYF.

The sample holds a few counts of this clone. The V call is TRBV7-2, the J call TRBJ2-7, with TRBD2 identical over 13 bases. The CDR3 contains 14 residues. V lost 5 bases and J lost 7; bases outside the gene matches: 5. Germline values: CDR1 SGHTA, CDR2 FQGNSA. CDR3 coding DNA: TGTGCCAGCAGCACTAGCGGGGGGGAGTGGGAGCAGTACTTC. This sequence encodes CASSTSGGEWEQYF.

By sample share, this clone is medium-sized (0.01 to 0.1%). This chain connects TRBV7-8 to TRBJ1-2; no clear D gene. The V gene's germline CDR1 is SGHVS and CDR2 FQNEAQ. The CDR3 is 14 residues long. V was trimmed by 5 bases and J by 3 bases, leaving 13 bases between them. The CDR3 region is CASSPREGDYGYTF. CDR3 DNA sequence: TGTGCCAGCAGCCCCCGGGAGGGCGACTATGGCTACACCTTC.

There are a few counts of this clone. CDR3 in amino acids: CAIKTGDSPLHF. In DNA form, the CDR3 reads TGTGCCATCAAGACAGGGGACTCACCCCTCCACTTT. The V call is TRBV10-3, the J call TRBJ1-6, with 8 bases identical to TRBD1. J gave up 10 bases and V 7 bases, and 3 bases lay outside the gene matches. The CDR3 runs 12 residues. Germline CDR1 is ENHRY and CDR2 is SYGVKD.

The chain uses TRBV12-5 and TRBJ2-7; D may be TRBD1 (5 bases). With 5 bases removed from V and 1 base from J, the gap between germline ends came to 9 bases. The germline V gene has CDR1 LGHNT and CDR2 FRNRAP. This CDR3 contains 13 residues. CDR3 DNA sequence: TGTGCTAGTGGTAAGGACACTTCCTACGAGCAGTACTTC. It codes for CASGKDTSYEQYF.

The table lists this clone with a count of one. The chain is built from TRBV6-6 and TRBJ2-3, with TRBD2 as a possible D gene (6 bases). This CDR3 contains 13 residues. Between the trimmed V and J ends, which lost 0 bases and 6 bases, there was a span of 7 bases. The germline gives CDR1 MNHNY, CDR2 SVGAGI (reference sequence). In DNA form, the CDR3 reads TGTGCCAGCAGTTACTCTGGGGGGGATACGCAGTATTTT. Amino acid sequence: CASSYSGGDTQYF.

The sample holds one count of this clone. This chain joins TRBV5-4 and TRBJ1-1; D gene uncertain. Germline V gives CDR1 SGHNT, CDR2 YYREEE (reference sequence). V was cut by 2 bases and J by 7 bases, with 12 bases left in between. This CDR3 comprises 13 residues. The CDR3 bases are TGTGCCAGCAGCTTTCAGGAATTTGATGAAGCTTTCTTT. Protein: CASSFQEFDEAFF. The variable domain in full, completed from reference TRBV5-4 and TRBJ1-1, reads ETGVTQSPTHLIKTRGQQVTLRCSSQSGHNTVSWYQQALGQGPQFIFQYYREEENGRGNFPPRFSGLQFPNYSSELNVNALELDDSALYLCASSFQEFDEAFFGQGTRLTVV.